Presented here are 9 T cell receptor beta chains from one specimen sequenced in a study of blood T cell repertoires in COVID-19. Clones were read by immunoSEQ multiplex PCR, and TCRdb kept only the in-frame ones, dropping some. The repertoire holds 200,000 or so clones, approximately 83% seen once, with about 1.3% in the top ten. Sample: PBMCs or T cells enriched from blood (not recorded which). The receptor source for this set is a woman in her thirties or forties with acute COVID-19.

This sequence joins TRBV4-2 and TRBJ2-5; 8 nucleotides align to TRBD2. Per the germline V gene, CDR1 is LGHNA and CDR2 is YNFKEQ. This CDR3 contains 15 residues. Trimming at V came to 4 bases and at J to 5 bases, leaving 9 bases not matched to a gene. The CDR3 reads CASSLSTGLGETQYF. DNA for the CDR3: TGTGCCAGCAGCCTGTCAACGGGACTAGGGGAGACCCAGTACTTC.

The gene calls are TRBV13 and TRBJ1-6, with D possibly TRBD1 on 6 matching bases. Germline V gene sequence: CDR1 PRHDT, CDR2 FYEKMQ (reference sequence). V lost 5 bases and J 6 bases, leaving 11 bases between the germline ends. The CDR3 sequence is 14 residues long. CDR3 coding DNA: TGTGCCAGCAGCATCCGACAGGTTAATTCACCCCTCCACTTT. Protein sequence: CASSIRQVNSPLHF.

The chain has TRBV28 and TRBJ1-5, with a possible D match to TRBD1 (5 bases). The CDR3 loop spans 17 amino acids. V lost 5 bases to trimming and J lost 0 bases, with 17 bases between them. Germline V gene data show CDR1 as MDHEN and CDR2 as SYDVKM. The CDR3 is CASSPPQGFLSNQPQHF. In DNA form, the CDR3 reads TGTGCCAGCAGTCCCCCTCAGGGATTCCTTAGCAATCAGCCCCAGCATTTT.

The V and J genes are TRBV18 and TRBJ2-1; 7 nucleotides line up with TRBD1. The trim removed 5 bases at V and 8 bases at J, leaving 3 bases unmatched. There are 12 residues in the CDR3. CDR1 and CDR2 from the germline V gene are KGHSH and LQKENI. The CDR3 DNA sequence: TGTGCCAGCTCAACACAGGGGTATGAGCAGTTCTTC. This encodes CASSTQGYEQFF. The variable domain in full, with the rest retrieved from reference TRBV18 and TRBJ2-1, is NAGVMQNPRHLVRRRGQEARLRCSPMKGHSHVYWYRQLPEEGLKFMVYLQKENIIDESGMPKERFSAEFPKEGPSILRIQQVVRGDSAAYFCASSTQGYEQFFGPGTRLTVL.

This chain links TRBV20-1 with TRBJ1-2; tentative D call: TRBD1 (5 bases). The CDR3 has 14 amino acids. Trimming took off 3 bases at V and 3 bases at J, with 14 bases between the two ends. Germline CDR1 is DFQATT and CDR2 is SNEGSKA (reference sequence). The CDR3 reads CSASSGRADYGYTF. CDR3 nucleotides: TGCAGTGCTAGTTCTGGCAGGGCGGACTATGGCTACACCTTC.

The chain is built from TRBV21-1 and TRBJ2-7; the D segment call TRBD2 is taken from the table without a DNA check. TRBV21-1 is a pseudogene. The CDR3 has 16 residues. CDR3 region: CASSKGNIGVVNEQYF. The DNA of the CDR3 is TGTGCCAGCAGCAAAGGGAACATCGGGGTTGTCAACGAGCAGTACTTC.

V usage is TRBV19 and J usage is TRBJ2-1, with TRBD2 matching over 11 bases. Germline-derived CDR1 and CDR2 are LNHDA and SQIVND (reference sequence). The CDR3 loop spans 17 amino acids. The junction had 15 bases not matched to a gene; V was cut back by 5 bases and J by 9 bases. The CDR3 bases are TGTGCCAGTAGTGTAAAGACTAGCGGGACTACCTTTGGTGAGCAGTTCTTC. Translated, it gives CASSVKTSGTTFGEQFF.

This clone has only a few counts. The chain is built from TRBV4-3 and TRBJ1-4; 8 bases match TRBD1. Germline values: CDR1 LGHNA, CDR2 YSLEER. The V gene end was trimmed by 1 base and the J gene end by 7 bases; junction bases not matched to a gene: 2. The CDR3 extends over 14 amino acids. The CDR3, as DNA: TGCGCCAGCAGCCAAGGAGACAGGGGTGAAAAACTGTTTTTT. Translating it yields CASSQGDRGEKLFF.

V gene TRBV27 combines with J gene TRBJ2-1, with D possibly matching TRBD2 (5 bases). This CDR3 is built from 14 residues. V was shortened by 5 bases and J by 8 bases, with 16 bases between the two germline ends. From germline, CDR1 is MNHEY and CDR2 SMNVEV (reference sequence). DNA of the CDR3: TGTGCCAGCAGTACCCGGACTGGTACAGATGAGCAGTTCTTC. It encodes CASSTRTGTDEQFF.